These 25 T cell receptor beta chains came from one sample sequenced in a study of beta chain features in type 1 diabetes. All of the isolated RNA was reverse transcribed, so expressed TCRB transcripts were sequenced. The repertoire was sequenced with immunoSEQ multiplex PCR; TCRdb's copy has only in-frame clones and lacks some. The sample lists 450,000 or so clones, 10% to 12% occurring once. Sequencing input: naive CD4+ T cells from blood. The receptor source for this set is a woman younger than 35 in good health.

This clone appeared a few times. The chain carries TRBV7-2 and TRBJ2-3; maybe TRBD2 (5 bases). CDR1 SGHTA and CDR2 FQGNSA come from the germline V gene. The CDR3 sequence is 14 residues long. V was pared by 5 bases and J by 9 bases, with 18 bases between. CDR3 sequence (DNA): TGTGCCAGCAGCCCCCGGGCGCTTAGGGAGACGCAGTATTTT. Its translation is CASSPRALRETQYF.

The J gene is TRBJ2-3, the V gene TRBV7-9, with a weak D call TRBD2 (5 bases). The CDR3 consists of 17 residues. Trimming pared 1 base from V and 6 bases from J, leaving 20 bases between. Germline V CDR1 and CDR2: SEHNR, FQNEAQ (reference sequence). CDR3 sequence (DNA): TGTGCCAGCAGCTTAGGAGATTCGTTGGTACCGGGGGATACGCAGTATTTT. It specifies CASSLGDSLVPGDTQYF.

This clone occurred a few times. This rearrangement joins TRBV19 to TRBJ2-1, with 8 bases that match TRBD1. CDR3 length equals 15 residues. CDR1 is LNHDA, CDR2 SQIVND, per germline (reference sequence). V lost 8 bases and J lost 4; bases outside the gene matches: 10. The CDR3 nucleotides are TGTGCCAGTGCAACCGGGACAGGTCCTTACAATGAGCAGTTCTTC. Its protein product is CASATGTGPYNEQFF.

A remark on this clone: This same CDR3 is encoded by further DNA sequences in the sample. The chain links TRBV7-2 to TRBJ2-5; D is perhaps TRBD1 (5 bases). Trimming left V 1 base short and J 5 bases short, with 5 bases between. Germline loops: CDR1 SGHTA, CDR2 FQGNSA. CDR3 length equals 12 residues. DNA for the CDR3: TGTGCCAGCAGCTTAGACAGGGAGACCCAGTACTTC. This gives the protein CASSLDRETQYF.

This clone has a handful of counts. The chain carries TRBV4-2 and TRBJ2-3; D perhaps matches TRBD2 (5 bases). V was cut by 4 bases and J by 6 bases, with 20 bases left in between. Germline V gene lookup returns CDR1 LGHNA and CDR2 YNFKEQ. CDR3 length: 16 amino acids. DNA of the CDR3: TGTGCCAGCAGCCCCGGGGTATATCCCTTGGGCGATACGCAGTATTTT. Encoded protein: CASSPGVYPLGDTQYF.

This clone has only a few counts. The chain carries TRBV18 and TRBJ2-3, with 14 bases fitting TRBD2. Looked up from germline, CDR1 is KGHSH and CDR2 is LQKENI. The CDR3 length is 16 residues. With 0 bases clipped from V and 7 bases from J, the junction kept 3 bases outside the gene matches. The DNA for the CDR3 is TGTGCCAGCTCACCACCCGGGACTAGCGGGAGTTATACGCAGTATTTT. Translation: CASSPPGTSGSYTQYF.

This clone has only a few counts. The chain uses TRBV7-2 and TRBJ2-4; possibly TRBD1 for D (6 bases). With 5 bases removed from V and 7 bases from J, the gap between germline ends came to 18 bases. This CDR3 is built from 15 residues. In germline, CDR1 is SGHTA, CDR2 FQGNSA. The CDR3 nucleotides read TGTGCCAGCAGCCCGAGAGGGGGTTGGAGGAACATTCAGTACTTC. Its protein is CASSPRGGWRNIQYF.

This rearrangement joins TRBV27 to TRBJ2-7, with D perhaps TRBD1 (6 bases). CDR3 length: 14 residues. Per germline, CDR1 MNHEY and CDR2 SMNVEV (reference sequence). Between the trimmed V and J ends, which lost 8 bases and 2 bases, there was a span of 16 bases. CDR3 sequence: CASSKGDRTYEQYF. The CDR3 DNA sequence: TGTGCCAGCTCGAAGGGGGACCGAACCTACGAGCAGTACTTC.

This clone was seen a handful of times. This CDR3 reads CASSQATSHREIYF. The CDR3 nucleotides read TGCGCCAGCAGCCAAGCGACATCGCACCGGGAGATATATTTT. This sequence joins TRBV4-1 and TRBJ1-3; D not resolved. V was pared by 1 base and J by 13 bases, with 17 bases between. Germline V CDR1 and CDR2: MGHRA, YSYEKL. This CDR3 has 14 amino acids.

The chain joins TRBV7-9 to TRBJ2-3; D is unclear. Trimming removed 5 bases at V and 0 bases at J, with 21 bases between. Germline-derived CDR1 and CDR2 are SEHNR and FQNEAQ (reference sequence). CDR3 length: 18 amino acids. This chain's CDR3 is CASSPSPSWGTSTDTQYF. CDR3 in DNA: TGTGCCAGCAGCCCCTCCCCAAGCTGGGGAACTAGCACAGATACGCAGTATTTT.

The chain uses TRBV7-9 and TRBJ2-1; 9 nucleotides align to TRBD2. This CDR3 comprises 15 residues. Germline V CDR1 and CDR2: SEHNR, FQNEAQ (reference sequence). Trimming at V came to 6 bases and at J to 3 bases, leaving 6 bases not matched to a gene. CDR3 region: CASSRTSVFYNEQFF. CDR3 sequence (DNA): TGTGCCAGCAGTCGGACTAGCGTCTTCTACAATGAGCAGTTCTTC.

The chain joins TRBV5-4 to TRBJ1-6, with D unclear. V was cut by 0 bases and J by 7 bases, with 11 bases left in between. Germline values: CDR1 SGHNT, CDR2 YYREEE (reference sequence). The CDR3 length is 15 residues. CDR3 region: CASSLAQAGNSPLHF. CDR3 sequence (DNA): TGTGCCAGCAGCTTGGCGCAGGCCGGGAATTCACCCCTCCACTTT. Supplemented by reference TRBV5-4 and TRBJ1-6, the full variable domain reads ETGVTQSPTHLIKTRGQQVTLRCSSQSGHNTVSWYQQALGQGPQFIFQYYREEENGRGNFPPRFSGLQFPNYSSELNVNALELDDSALYLCASSLAQAGNSPLHFGNGTRLTVT.

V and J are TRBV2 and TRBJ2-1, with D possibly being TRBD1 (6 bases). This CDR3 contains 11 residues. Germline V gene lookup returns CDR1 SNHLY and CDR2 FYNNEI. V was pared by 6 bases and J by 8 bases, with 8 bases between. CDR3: CASRKGDEQFF. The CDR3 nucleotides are TGTGCCAGCAGGAAGGGGGATGAGCAGTTCTTC.

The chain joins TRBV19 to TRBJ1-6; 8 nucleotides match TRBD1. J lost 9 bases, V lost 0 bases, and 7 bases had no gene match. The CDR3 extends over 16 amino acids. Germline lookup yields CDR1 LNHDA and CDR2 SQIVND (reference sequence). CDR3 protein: CASSIEYYRGSSPLHF. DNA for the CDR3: TGTGCCAGTAGTATAGAATATTACAGGGGGAGTTCACCCCTCCACTTT.

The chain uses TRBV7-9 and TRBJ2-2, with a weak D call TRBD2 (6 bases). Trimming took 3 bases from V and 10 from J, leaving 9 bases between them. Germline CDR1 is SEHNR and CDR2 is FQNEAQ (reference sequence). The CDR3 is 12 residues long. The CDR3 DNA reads TGTGCCAGCAGCTTCAGGGAGGCGGAGCTGTTTTTT. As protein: CASSFREAELFF.

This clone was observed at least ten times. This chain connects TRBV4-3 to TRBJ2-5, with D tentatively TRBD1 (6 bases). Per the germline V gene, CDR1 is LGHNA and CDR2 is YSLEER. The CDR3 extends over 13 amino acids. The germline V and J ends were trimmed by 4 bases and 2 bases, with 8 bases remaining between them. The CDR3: CASSPQGQETQYF. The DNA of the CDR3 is TGCGCCAGCAGCCCACAGGGACAAGAGACCCAGTACTTC.

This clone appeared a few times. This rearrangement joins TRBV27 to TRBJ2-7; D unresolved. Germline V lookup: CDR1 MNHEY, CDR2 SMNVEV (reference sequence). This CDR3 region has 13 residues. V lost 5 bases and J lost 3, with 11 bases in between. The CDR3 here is CASSPHISYEQYF. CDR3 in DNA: TGTGCCAGCAGTCCACACATCAGCTACGAGCAGTACTTC.

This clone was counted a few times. CDR3 sequence reads: CSVEYLRISREDTEAFF. CDR3 coding DNA: TGCAGCGTTGAGTATCTTCGGATAAGCAGGGAGGACACTGAAGCTTTCTTT. J is TRBJ1-1 and V is TRBV29-1; weak D call: TRBD1 (5 bases). Germline assignment: CDR1 SQVTM and CDR2 ANQGSEA. The CDR3 totals 17 residues. V was pared by 3 bases and J by 3 bases, with 23 bases between.

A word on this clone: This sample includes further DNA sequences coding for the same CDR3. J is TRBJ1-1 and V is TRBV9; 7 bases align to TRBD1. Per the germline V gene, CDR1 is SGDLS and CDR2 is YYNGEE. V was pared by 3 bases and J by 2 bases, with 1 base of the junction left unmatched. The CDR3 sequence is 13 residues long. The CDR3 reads CASSGQGNTEAFF. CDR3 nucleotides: TGTGCCAGCAGCGGACAGGGTAACACTGAAGCTTTCTTT.

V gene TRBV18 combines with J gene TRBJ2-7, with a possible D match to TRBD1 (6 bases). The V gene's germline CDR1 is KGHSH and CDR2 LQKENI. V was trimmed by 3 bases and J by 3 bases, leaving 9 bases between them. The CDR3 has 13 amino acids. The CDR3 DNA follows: TGTGCCAGCTCACCGGACAGCTTCTACGAGCAGTACGTC. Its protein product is CASSPDSFYEQYV.

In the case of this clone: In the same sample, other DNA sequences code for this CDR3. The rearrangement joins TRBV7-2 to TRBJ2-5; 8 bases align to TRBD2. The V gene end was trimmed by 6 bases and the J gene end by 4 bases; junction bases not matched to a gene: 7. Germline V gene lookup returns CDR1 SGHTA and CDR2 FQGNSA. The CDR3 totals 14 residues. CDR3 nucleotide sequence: TGTGCCAGCAGTTACGCGGGGGGCGGAGAGACCCAGTACTTC. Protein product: CASSYAGGGETQYF.

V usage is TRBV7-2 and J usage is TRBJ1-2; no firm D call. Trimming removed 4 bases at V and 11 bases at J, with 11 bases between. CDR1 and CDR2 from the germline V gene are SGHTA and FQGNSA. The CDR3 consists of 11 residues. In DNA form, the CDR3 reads TGTGCCAGCAGCTCCCCTTACGGGTACACCTTC. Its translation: CASSSPYGYTF.

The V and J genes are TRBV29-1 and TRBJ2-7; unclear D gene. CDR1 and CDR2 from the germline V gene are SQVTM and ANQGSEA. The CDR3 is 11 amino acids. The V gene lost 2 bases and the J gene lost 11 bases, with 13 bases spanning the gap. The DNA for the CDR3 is TGCAGCGTTGAATTTGGAGTTAAGAAGTACTTC. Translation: CSVEFGVKKYF.

The DNA for the CDR3 is TGCACCGCCACGGTCGGGGCCGGGGAGACCCAGTACTTC. This sequence encodes CTATVGAGETQYF. This chain uses TRBV29-1 with TRBJ2-5, with D tentatively TRBD1 or TRBD2 (5 bases each). Germline V CDR1 and CDR2: SQVTM, ANQGSEA. The CDR3 is made up of 13 amino acids.

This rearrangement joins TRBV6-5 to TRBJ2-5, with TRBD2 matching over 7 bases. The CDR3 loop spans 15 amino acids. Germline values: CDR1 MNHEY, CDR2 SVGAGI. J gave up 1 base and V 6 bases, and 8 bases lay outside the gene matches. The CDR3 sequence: CASRFLGGAQETQYF. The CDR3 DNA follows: TGTGCCAGCAGATTCTTGGGAGGGGCCCAAGAGACCCAGTACTTC.